Shown below are 28 T cell receptor beta chains from a single sample sequenced in a study of identical twins' blood T cells (dated by TCRdb to the early 2010s). Preparation of the library involved 5' RACE. Sequenced on an Illumina Genome Analyzer IIx. TCRdb trimmed the raw reads at Q25, called clones with MiXCR and kept productive beta chains. Each entry merges the rows of one CDR3 protein and shows their most common DNA and genes. The sample table lists roughly 380,000 distinct CDR3 sequences, more than 25% of them with a count of one. Roughly 6.1% of the sample comes from the top ten. The sequencing input was PBMCs. All receptors come from a woman aged 18 to 49 in good health.

This clonotype was detected a few times. The chain employs TRBV11-2 and TRBJ1-6, with a possible D match to TRBD1 (5 bases). Trimming left V 4 bases short and J 13 bases short, with 11 bases between. This CDR3 region has 12 residues. The germline gives CDR1 SGHAT, CDR2 FQNNGV. The DNA of the CDR3 is TGTGCCAGCAGCTCAGGGAGAAAGCCCCTCCACTTT. Encoded protein: CASSSGRKPLHF.

A remark on this clonotype: A much larger clone differs by one base, so this may be a read error. The rearrangement links TRBV27 to TRBJ1-2; TRBD1 matches 9 bases. The CDR3 is 12 residues long. The germline CDR1 and CDR2 sequences are MNHEY and SMNVEV (reference sequence). CDR3 in amino acids: CASSYGDRDLAF. The CDR3 nucleotides read TGTGCCAGCAGTTACGGGGACAGGGACCTGGCCTTC.

This clonotype was seen a few times. The chain carries TRBV20-1 and TRBJ1-1, with D unclear. The V end lost 6 bases, the J end lost 0 bases, and 11 bases lay between the germline ends. Germline CDR1 DFQATT, CDR2 SNEGSKA (reference sequence). The CDR3 covers 13 residues. Here the CDR3 reads CSARSPVNTEAFF. The CDR3 nucleotides are TGCAGTGCCAGGAGCCCGGTGAACACTGAAGCTTTCTTT.

The table lists this clonotype with a few counts. The V call is TRBV20-1, the J call TRBJ1-2; tentatively, D is TRBD1 (6 bases). Trimming stripped 0 bases from V and 4 bases from J, with 12 bases between. The germline V gene has CDR1 DFQATT and CDR2 SNEGSKA (reference sequence). This CDR3 comprises 14 residues. CDR3 sequence: CSARDRGRSYGYTF. DNA of the CDR3: TGCAGTGCTAGAGATCGGGGGCGGAGCTATGGCTACACCTTC.

This clonotype has at least ten counts. This rearrangement joins TRBV7-6 to TRBJ1-2; D is ambiguous. CDR3 length equals 13 residues. Trimming shortened V by 1 base and J by 4 bases, and 7 bases separated the two germline ends. Germline V gene data show CDR1 as SGHVS and CDR2 as FNYEAQ. The CDR3 spells CASSLELGYGYTF. Here the CDR3 DNA reads TGTGCCAGCAGCTTAGAGTTGGGCTATGGCTACACCTTC. Supplemented by reference TRBV7-6 and TRBJ1-2, the full variable domain reads GAGVSQSPRYKVTKRGQDVALRCDPISGHVSLYWYRQALGQGPEFLTYFNYEAQQDKSGLPNDRFSAERPEGSISTLTIQRTEQRDSAMYRCASSLELGYGYTFGSGTRLTVV.

This clonotype was detected a few times. The rearrangement links TRBV20-1 to TRBJ1-2; D ambiguous. V was trimmed by 3 bases and J by 2 bases, leaving 13 bases between them. CDR1 and CDR2 (germline): DFQATT, SNEGSKA (reference sequence). The CDR3 runs 14 residues. The CDR3 nucleotides read TGCAGTGCTAGGCCTGGAACACCAAACTATGGCTACACCTTC. As protein: CSARPGTPNYGYTF.

The rearrangement uses TRBV3-1 and TRBJ1-3; no clear D. This CDR3 contains 13 residues. CDR1 and CDR2 from the germline V gene are LGHDT and YNNKEL (reference sequence). Trimming pared 4 bases from V and 8 bases from J, leaving 12 bases between. The CDR3 nucleotides read TGTGCCAGCAGCCCTACATCCCGATACACCATATATTTT. Translated: CASSPTSRYTIYF.

The chain employs TRBV27 and TRBJ2-7; D call uncertain. The CDR3 totals 16 residues. The germline V gene encodes CDR1 MNHEY and CDR2 SMNVEV (reference sequence). Trimming took 5 bases from V and 3 from J, leaving 20 bases between them. The CDR3 loop reads CASSTKQNPPLYEQYF. The CDR3 DNA sequence: TGTGCCAGCAGTACCAAACAAAACCCTCCACTCTACGAGCAGTACTTC.

CDR3 amino acids: CASSRDRQNTGELFF. For the CDR3, the DNA is TGCGCCAGCAGCAGGGACAGGCAAAACACCGGGGAGCTGTTTTTT. This sequence joins TRBV5-1 and TRBJ2-2; TRBD1 aligns across 8 bases. Trimming cost V 4 bases and J 2 bases; bases outside gene matches: 4. The CDR3 totals 15 residues. Per the germline V gene, CDR1 is SGHRS and CDR2 is YFSETQ.

This clonotype was observed many times. The rearrangement uses TRBV29-1 and TRBJ1-4, with D possibly TRBD1 on 5 matching bases. Germline CDR1 SQVTM, CDR2 ANQGSEA. The germline V and J ends were trimmed by 5 bases and 0 bases, with 7 bases remaining between them. The CDR3 is 13 residues long. The CDR3 loop reads CSVQGATNEKLFF. CDR3 bases: TGCAGCGTTCAGGGTGCAACTAATGAAAAACTGTTTTTT.

With regard to this clonotype: At one boundary the junction diverges from the germline segment, which might be a read error. The rearrangement joins TRBV29-1 to TRBJ2-5, with TRBD1 matching 8 bases. CDR1 SQVTM and CDR2 ANQGSEA come from the germline V gene. The CDR3 runs to 15 residues. CDR3 bases: TGCAGCGTCGCATTGACAGGGGTTTTTTCGGAGATCCAGTACTTC. The encoded protein is CSVALTGVFSEIQYF.

V gene TRBV20-1 combines with J gene TRBJ2-1; D gene uncertain. Between the trimmed V and J ends, which lost 7 bases and 8 bases, there was a span of 9 bases. The CDR3 has 10 amino acids. Germline V gives CDR1 DFQATT, CDR2 SNEGSKA (reference sequence). The CDR3 nucleotides are TGCAGTGGGTGTTGCCATGAGCAGTTCTTC. It specifies CSGCCHEQFF.

The J gene is TRBJ2-3, the V gene TRBV11-2, with TRBD2 as a possible D gene (5 bases). Trimming cost V 6 bases and J 7 bases, with 17 bases left between them. The CDR3 runs to 14 residues. The germline V gene encodes CDR1 SGHAT and CDR2 FQNNGV. The CDR3 is CASREAAVGNTQYF. As DNA, the CDR3 is TGTGCCAGCAGGGAGGCGGCCGTCGGAAATACGCAGTATTTT. Full variable domain (rest looked up from reference TRBV11-2 and TRBJ2-3): EAGVAQSPRYKIIEKRQSVAFWCNPISGHATLYWYQQILGQGPKLLIQFQNNGVVDDSQLPKDRFSAERLKGVDSTLKIQPAKLEDSAVYLCASREAAVGNTQYFGPGTRLTVL.

The table lists this clonotype with a few counts. The V and J genes are TRBV4-1 and TRBJ1-2; D unresolved. V was cut by 2 bases and J by 4 bases, with 11 bases left in between. CDR1 is MGHRA, CDR2 YSYEKL, per germline. The length of the CDR3 is 14 residues. CDR3 in DNA: TGCGCCAGCAGCCAATACCCCGGGAGCTATGGCTACACCTTC. Its translation is CASSQYPGSYGYTF.

The rearrangement uses TRBV23-1 and TRBJ1-5; D is uncertain. TRBV23-1 is designated an ORF whose function remains uncertain. CDR3 size: 12 residues. V shed 10 bases and J shed 3 bases, with 10 bases lying between them. CDR3 residues: CATLPLNQPQHF. CDR3 nucleotides: TGCGCCACCCTCCCCCTCAATCAGCCCCAGCATTTT.

The gene calls are TRBV9 and TRBJ2-1; D not resolved. The CDR3 has 13 amino acids. The V end lost 3 bases, the J end lost 9 bases, and 13 bases lay between the germline ends. Per the germline V gene, CDR1 is SGDLS and CDR2 is YYNGEE. The CDR3 protein is CASSESPVSEQFF. The DNA for the CDR3 is TGTGCCAGCAGCGAATCTCCCGTCAGTGAGCAGTTCTTC. Drawing the rest from reference TRBV9 and TRBJ2-1, the complete variable domain is DSGVTQTPKHLITATGQRVTLRCSPRSGDLSVYWYQQSLDQGLQFLIQYYNGEERAKGNILERFSAQQFPDLHSELNLSSLELGDSALYFCASSESPVSEQFFGPGTRLTVL.

The chain couples TRBV29-1 to TRBJ2-3, with a weak D call TRBD2 (6 bases). Germline V CDR1 and CDR2: SQVTM, ANQGSEA. The V end was cut by 4 bases, the J end by 1 base, with 6 bases between. The CDR3 extends over 12 amino acids. CDR3 loop: CSVGGGTDTQYF. CDR3 nucleotide sequence: TGCAGCGTTGGCGGGGGCACAGATACGCAGTATTTT.

The rearrangement links TRBV29-1 to TRBJ1-2; unclear D gene. Germline V gene lookup returns CDR1 SQVTM and CDR2 ANQGSEA. This CDR3 is 12 amino acids long. Trimming removed 1 base from V and 4 bases from J, with 7 bases in between. The CDR3 DNA sequence: TGCAGCGTTGAAGTCAACCGCTATGGCTACACCTTC. This translates into CSVEVNRYGYTF.

CDR3 nucleotides: TGTGCCAGCAGACCTTGGACAGCTAATCAGCCCCAGCATTTT. Amino acids: CASRPWTANQPQHF. The chain carries TRBV12-3 or TRBV12-4 and TRBJ1-5, with a weak D call TRBD1 (6 bases). V shed 6 bases and J shed 4 bases, with 13 bases lying between them. This CDR3 spans 14 amino acids.

A single count supports this clonotype. The chain has TRBV20-1 and TRBJ1-1; the D gene is possibly TRBD1 (5 bases). Germline V gene lookup returns CDR1 DFQATT and CDR2 SNEGSKA (reference sequence). V lost 1 base and J 10 bases, leaving 13 bases between the germline ends. The CDR3 has 12 residues. CDR3 sequence (DNA): TGCAGTGCTAGAGCTCCGCAGGGAAGAGCTTTCTTT. Translation: CSARAPQGRAFF.

The chain has TRBV5-1 and TRBJ1-1; D unclear. CDR3 length: 14 residues. The ends were cut back, 4 bases at V and 0 bases at J, with 10 bases in the middle. From germline, CDR1 is SGHRS and CDR2 YFSETQ. The CDR3 DNA reads TGCGCCAGCAGCCCGGCTATACTGAACACTGAAGCTTTCTTT. Protein product: CASSPAILNTEAFF.

J is TRBJ2-7 and V is TRBV5-1, with D possibly being TRBD1 or TRBD2 (5 bases each). V lost 3 bases, J lost 1 base, and 14 bases lay in between. The CDR3 runs 15 residues. Germline V gene lookup returns CDR1 SGHRS and CDR2 YFSETQ. The CDR3 is CASSSPGTGSYEQYF. The CDR3 DNA is TGCGCCAGCAGCTCTCCGGGGACGGGGTCCTACGAGCAGTACTTC.

About this clonotype: A read error may be the cause here, since a much bigger clone is one base away. The chain links TRBV5-1 to TRBJ2-1; maybe TRBD1 (5 bases). The germline V gene encodes CDR1 SGHRS and CDR2 YFSETQ. With 0 bases removed from V and 7 bases from J, the gap between germline ends came to 14 bases. The CDR3 is made up of 15 amino acids. The CDR3 DNA reads TGCGCCAGCAGCTTGGTCCAGGGATGTGGGAATGAGCAGTTCTTC. This gives the protein CASSLVQGCGNEQFF.

This clonotype was observed a few times. The chain uses TRBV5-4 and TRBJ1-2, with 9 bases fitting TRBD1. CDR3 length: 15 amino acids. Germline V gene data show CDR1 as SGHNT and CDR2 as YYREEE (reference sequence). The V and J ends lost 1 base and 5 bases, in that order; junction bases with no gene match: 6. Written as DNA, the CDR3 is TGTGCCAGCAGCTTGACAGGGGGCGACCCTTATGGCTACACCTTC. It encodes CASSLTGGDPYGYTF.

The rearrangement links TRBV20-1 to TRBJ2-3, with 8 bases matching TRBD2. Germline V gene data show CDR1 as DFQATT and CDR2 as SNEGSKA (reference sequence). V shed 0 bases and J 3 bases; nucleotides not matched to a gene: 8. The length of the CDR3 is 16 residues. The CDR3 bases are TGCAGTGCTAGAGATAGGCGACTAGCGTGGACAGATACGCAGTATTTT. This sequence encodes CSARDRRLAWTDTQYF.

Note on this clonotype: The CDR3 does not close with the conserved phenylalanine or tryptophan, likely indicating a read error. The chain is built from TRBV20-1 and TRBJ1-2; no reliable D call. This CDR3 contains 14 residues. Germline CDR1 DFQATT, CDR2 SNEGSKA (reference sequence). V dropped 1 base and J dropped 4 bases, with 13 bases sitting between them. CDR3 sequence: CSARAPGGSYGYTL. DNA for the CDR3: TGCAGTGCTAGAGCCCCGGGAGGCTCCTATGGCTACACCTTA.

This chain joins TRBV20-1 and TRBJ2-3, with 10 bases matching TRBD2. The junction had 8 bases not matched to a gene; V was cut back by 6 bases and J by 5 bases. Germline-derived CDR1 and CDR2 are DFQATT and SNEGSKA (reference sequence). This CDR3 has 14 amino acids. The CDR3 spells CSATAGGPKDTQYF. DNA for the CDR3: TGCAGTGCCACAGCGGGGGGGCCGAAAGATACGCAGTATTTT.

The genes are TRBV19 and TRBJ1-1, with 10 bases that match TRBD1. CDR3 length: 19 residues. Germline values: CDR1 LNHDA, CDR2 SQIVND (reference sequence). The ends lost 3 bases at V and 1 base at J; junction bases unmatched: 14. The DNA for the CDR3 is TGTGCCAGTAGTATGTCTATCATCGTTGGGACAGGGGAGAACACTGAAGCTTTCTTT. This sequence encodes CASSMSIIVGTGENTEAFF. The whole variable domain, remainder taken from reference TRBV19 and TRBJ1-1, is DGGITQSPKYLFRKEGQNVTLSCEQNLNHDAMYWYRQDPGQGLRLIYYSQIVNDFQKGDIAEGYSVSREKKESFPLTVTSAQKNPTAFYLCASSMSIIVGTGENTEAFFGQGTRLTVV.